This entry lists 15 T cell receptor beta chains sequenced from one sample in a study of T cell changes during pregnancy in multiple sclerosis. Assay used: immunoSEQ multiplex PCR; TCRdb lists only in-frame clones, some missing. Of tens of thousands of clones in the sample, about 93% were seen once. Sequencing used peripheral blood, obtained in the second trimester of pregnancy. These receptors came from a female donor in good health, enrolled as a control in a pregnancy study.

V and J are TRBV9 and TRBJ2-7, with TRBD2 identical over 7 bases. The CDR3 runs 16 residues. V lost 0 bases, J lost 2 bases, and 8 bases stayed unmatched. CDR1 and CDR2 from the germline V gene are SGDLS and YYNGEE. The CDR3 sequence: CASSVASLAEAYEQYF. Written as DNA, the CDR3 is TGTGCCAGCAGCGTAGCAAGCCTAGCGGAAGCCTACGAGCAGTACTTC.

This clone appeared a few times. The CDR3, as DNA: TGTGCCAGTAGTCAAGGACAGGGGGCCTATGGCTACACCTTC. It is translated as CASSQGQGAYGYTF. The chain combines TRBV19 with TRBJ1-2; 11 bases are shared with TRBD1. CDR3 length: 14 residues. Germline V CDR1 and CDR2: LNHDA, SQIVND (reference sequence). J was trimmed by 4 bases and V by 5 bases; bases with no gene match: 3. Complete variable domain (other parts from reference TRBV19 and TRBJ1-2): DGGITQSPKYLFRKEGQNVTLSCEQNLNHDAMYWYRQDPGQGLRLIYYSQIVNDFQKGDIAEGYSVSREKKESFPLTVTSAQKNPTAFYLCASSQGQGAYGYTFGSGTRLTVV.

This chain uses TRBV7-2 with TRBJ1-2, with TRBD1 as a possible D gene (6 bases). The CDR3 covers 11 residues. V was shortened by 5 bases and J by 10 bases, with 11 bases between the two germline ends. Germline values: CDR1 SGHTA, CDR2 FQGNSA. The CDR3: CASSVGQLYTF. CDR3 bases: TGTGCCAGCAGCGTCGGACAGCTCTACACCTTC.

This chain links TRBV5-1 with TRBJ1-1, with D possibly being TRBD1 (5 bases). The V end lost 5 bases, the J end lost 7 bases, and 12 bases lay between the germline ends. This CDR3 is 12 amino acids long. CDR1 and CDR2 from the germline V gene are SGHRS and YFSETQ. CDR3 protein: CASSGTGNEAFF. Written as DNA, the CDR3 is TGCGCCAGCAGTGGAACAGGTAATGAAGCTTTCTTT.

This rearrangement joins TRBV4-3 to TRBJ2-2, with D unclear. The V end lost 1 base, the J end lost 3 bases, and 6 bases lay between the germline ends. The CDR3 has 14 amino acids. Germline values: CDR1 LGHNA, CDR2 YSLEER. This CDR3 reads CASSQGAHTGELFF. The CDR3 nucleotides read TGCGCCAGCAGCCAAGGGGCCCACACCGGGGAGCTGTTTTTT.

The rearrangement uses TRBV6-5 and TRBJ1-5; a possible D gene is TRBD1 (5 bases). With 8 bases removed from V and 1 base from J, the gap between germline ends came to 9 bases. CDR1 and CDR2 (germline): MNHEY, SVGAGI. This CDR3 spans 13 amino acids. Here the CDR3 DNA reads TGTGCCAGCGGCCCAGGGAGCAATCAGCCCCAGCATTTT. Its translation: CASGPGSNQPQHF.

V is TRBV5-1 and J is TRBJ1-3; D is perhaps TRBD1 (6 bases). The CDR3 totals 12 residues. V was trimmed by 8 bases and J by 8 bases, leaving 14 bases between them. The germline V gene has CDR1 SGHRS and CDR2 YFSETQ. The CDR3 reads CASTDSGHTIYF. The CDR3 DNA is TGCGCCAGTACGGACAGTGGTCACACCATATATTTT.

The chain couples TRBV30 to TRBJ1-6, with 9 bases matching TRBD1. CDR1 is GTSNPN, CDR2 SVGIG, per germline (reference sequence). The CDR3 is made up of 15 amino acids. Trimming at V came to 2 bases and at J to 9 bases, leaving 8 bases not matched to a gene. The CDR3 protein is CAWSRSTGGSSPLHF. CDR3 in DNA: TGTGCCTGGAGTCGGTCCACAGGGGGCAGTTCACCCCTCCACTTT.

This clone was observed once. The CDR3 coding sequence is TGTGCCACCAGCGGTACAGGGGGATTGTCCTACGAGCAGTACTTC. Translating gives CATSGTGGLSYEQYF. V gene TRBV15 combines with J gene TRBJ2-7; TRBD1 matches 8 bases. The germline V gene encodes CDR1 LNHNV and CDR2 YYDKDF (reference sequence). After removal of 5 bases from V and 1 base from J, the junction contained 7 bases not matched to a gene. This CDR3 has 15 amino acids.

The V call is TRBV30, the J call TRBJ1-6; D gene unclear. The CDR3 consists of 13 residues. CDR1 and CDR2 (germline): GTSNPN, SVGIG (reference sequence). V was trimmed by 5 bases and J by 7 bases, leaving 12 bases between them. The CDR3 sequence is CAWSGRENSPLHF. The CDR3 DNA follows: TGTGCCTGGTCCGGTCGGGAAAATTCACCCCTCCACTTT.

The chain carries TRBV7-9 and TRBJ2-2, with D possibly matching TRBD2 (7 bases). The CDR3 is made up of 15 amino acids. Germline-derived CDR1 and CDR2 are SEHNR and FQNEAQ (reference sequence). The V end lost 2 bases, the J end lost 5 bases, and 12 bases lay between the germline ends. The CDR3 coding sequence is TGTGCCAGCAGCTTAACGGGGGGCGAAACCGGGGAGCTGTTTTTT. Translated: CASSLTGGETGELFF.

The chain couples TRBV11-3 to TRBJ2-3, with 7 bases identical to TRBD2. The CDR3 runs 15 residues. J gave up 5 bases and V 4 bases, and 9 bases lay outside the gene matches. CDR1 SGHNT and CDR2 YENEEA come from the germline V gene. The CDR3 spells CASSSPGSGGDTQYF. The CDR3 bases are TGTGCCAGCAGCTCTCCCGGGTCGGGGGGAGATACGCAGTATTTT. The full variable domain, with the rest looked up from reference TRBV11-3 and TRBJ2-3, is EAGVVQSPRYKIIEKKQPVAFWCNPISGHNTLYWYLQNLGQGPELLIRYENEEAVDDSQLPKDRFSAERLKGVDSTLKIQPAELGDSAVYLCASSSPGSGGDTQYFGPGTRLTVL.

The V call is TRBV7-9, the J call TRBJ2-5, with 8 bases fitting TRBD2. The CDR3 consists of 15 residues. CDR1 is SEHNR, CDR2 FQNEAQ, per germline (reference sequence). Germline trimming cut 5 bases from V and 4 bases from J; bases unmatched to any gene: 9. CDR3 DNA: TGTGCCAGCAGCCCGACAGGACTAGCACGAGAGACCCAGTACTTC. This sequence encodes CASSPTGLARETQYF.

The CDR3 spells CASSQDTGGWTDTQYF. The CDR3 DNA sequence: TGCGCCAGCAGCCAAGATACAGGGGGCTGGACAGATACGCAGTATTTT. V gene TRBV4-1 combines with J gene TRBJ2-3; the match to TRBD1 covers 9 bases. V gave up 0 bases and J gave up 3 bases; unmatched junction bases: 4. The germline gives CDR1 MGHRA, CDR2 YSYEKL. The length of the CDR3 is 16 residues.

The chain links TRBV6-6 to TRBJ2-7; 8 bases agree with TRBD1. This CDR3 spans 14 amino acids. With 0 bases clipped from V and 6 bases from J, the junction kept 4 bases outside the gene matches. Per germline, CDR1 MNHNY and CDR2 SVGAGI (reference sequence). The chain's CDR3 is CASSYSRGRPEQYF. The CDR3 DNA reads TGTGCCAGCAGTTACTCCAGGGGGCGGCCCGAGCAGTACTTC.